Presented here are 14 T cell receptor beta chains from one specimen sequenced in a study of T-cell reconstitution after alpha-beta-depleted transplantation in children listed by TCRdb under 2016. The library came from PCR. Reads for this sample came from an Illumina HiSeq 2500. TCR libraries were prepared with molecular barcoding, using unique molecular identifiers to normalize TCRbeta repertoire quantification. The public reads were quality trimmed at Q25 with fastp and then assembled into clones with MiXCR by TCRdb, keeping productive beta chains. When rows share a CDR3 protein, they turn into one entry using the most common DNA and genes. The sample table shows approximately 430,000 distinct CDR3 sequences, and around 15% are seen once. 25% to 30% of the sample is in the top ten clones. Taken with the paper, the label for treatment or condition translates to: allogeneic hematopoietic cell transplantation with graft depleted of TCRalphabeta T cells and CD19 B cells.

This sample comprised PBMCs, mostly from graft donor cells, obtained 360 days after TCRalphabeta/CD19-depleted stem cell transplant. The receptors here all came from a boy less than two years old who had a stem cell transplant for Wiskott-Aldrich syndrome, so the T cells may come from the graft donor.

V and J are TRBV4-3 and TRBJ2-6; no clear D gene. Trimming removed 0 bases at V and 6 bases at J, with 6 bases between. This CDR3 spans 14 amino acids. The germline V gene encodes CDR1 LGHNA and CDR2 YSLEER. The CDR3 protein is CASSQDIQANVLTF. The CDR3 DNA reads TGCGCCAGCAGCCAAGACATCCAGGCCAACGTCCTGACTTTC.

This clonotype came up a few times. V usage is TRBV5-6 and J usage is TRBJ2-1; 11 bases align to TRBD2. CDR1 and CDR2 (germline): SGHDT, YYEEEE. J was trimmed by 3 bases and V by 4 bases; bases with no gene match: 9. This CDR3 contains 17 residues. The CDR3 here is CASSPAPGTSGYNEQFF. DNA of the CDR3: TGTGCCAGCAGCCCCGCTCCCGGGACTAGCGGCTACAATGAGCAGTTCTTC. Full variable domain (remainder filled in from reference TRBV5-6 and TRBJ2-1): DAGVTQSPTHLIKTRGQQVTLRCSPKSGHDTVSWYQQALGQGPQFIFQYYEEEERQRGNFPDRFSGHQFPNYSSELNVNALLLGDSALYLCASSPAPGTSGYNEQFFGPGTRLTVL.

The genes are TRBV12-3 or TRBV12-4 and TRBJ2-3; TRBD2 agrees at 11 bases. V shed 5 bases, J shed 4 bases, and the junction held 5 bases outside the gene matches. The CDR3 extends over 15 amino acids. The CDR3 protein is CASSPTSGSPDTQYF. The CDR3 nucleotides read TGTGCCAGCAGTCCTACTAGCGGGAGTCCAGATACGCAGTATTTT.

This clonotype was detected many times. The germline gene is not matched at one end of the junction; a read error may be the cause. V usage is TRBV5-1 and J usage is TRBJ2-5; D assignment may be TRBD1 or TRBD2 (6 bases each). The CDR3 consists of 14 residues. Germline values: CDR1 SGHRS, CDR2 YFSETQ. In DNA, the CDR3 is TGTGCCAGCAGCTTAGATCGGGGGCGCGAGACCCAGTACTTC. Encoded protein: CASSLDRGRETQYF.

This clonotype showed up just a few times. The chain has TRBV15 and TRBJ2-7; TRBD2 matches at 7 bases. The CDR3 is 15 amino acids. CDR1 is LNHNV and CDR2 is YYDKDF in the germline V gene (reference sequence). V gave up 0 bases and J gave up 0 bases; unmatched junction bases: 2. This CDR3 is CATSRDRTSSYEQYF. The CDR3 DNA sequence: TGTGCCACCAGCAGAGACAGGACTAGCTCCTACGAGCAGTACTTC.

The CDR3 DNA follows: TGTGCCAGCACCGGGGAGCTGTTTTTT. Its protein is CASTGELFF. This chain uses TRBV21-1 with TRBJ2-2. TRBV21-1 is noted as a pseudogene. The CDR3 has 9 amino acids.

This chain connects TRBV20-1 to TRBJ2-2; no firm D call. With 6 bases removed from V and 0 bases from J, the gap between germline ends came to 14 bases. This CDR3 region has 15 residues. Germline loops: CDR1 DFQATT, CDR2 SNEGSKA (reference sequence). The CDR3: CSASRHLANTGELFF. CDR3 nucleotides: TGCAGTGCCTCAAGACACCTCGCGAACACCGGGGAGCTGTTTTTT.

This chain joins TRBV20-1 and TRBJ2-7, with a possible D match to TRBD2 (6 bases). V dropped 3 bases and J dropped 1 base, with 16 bases sitting between them. Germline CDR1 and CDR2: DFQATT and SNEGSKA (reference sequence). This CDR3 has 15 amino acids. The CDR3 region is CSASGIGSGSYEQYF. The CDR3 bases are TGCAGTGCTAGTGGGATCGGGAGTGGTTCCTACGAGCAGTACTTC.

This clonotype was counted only a few times. The chain recombines TRBV10-3 with TRBJ2-5; D is unresolved. The CDR3 spans 15 residues. Trimming removed 2 bases from V and 1 base from J, with 11 bases in between. Germline loops: CDR1 ENHRY, CDR2 SYGVKD. Written as DNA, the CDR3 is TGTGCCATCAGTGAGGTCAGGATTCCCCAAGAGACCCAGTACTTC. This translates into CAISEVRIPQETQYF.

The rearrangement uses TRBV29-1 and TRBJ2-7; D gene ambiguous. The CDR3 runs to 13 residues. The germline CDR1 and CDR2 sequences are SQVTM and ANQGSEA. V gave up 1 base and J gave up 2 bases, with 9 bases separating them. The CDR3 DNA follows: TGCAGCGTTGAAGTTCAGGAAACCTACGAGCAGTACTTC. Its protein is CSVEVQETYEQYF.

This chain connects TRBV15 to TRBJ2-7; D is undetermined. The CDR3 has 16 residues. Looked up from germline, CDR1 is LNHNV and CDR2 is YYDKDF (reference sequence). V shed 1 base and J shed 3 bases, with 16 bases lying between them. The CDR3 bases are TGTGCCACCAGCAGAGGCCATTCTACAGAAGACTACGAGCAGTACTTC. This encodes CATSRGHSTEDYEQYF.

This clonotype was seen only a few times. The chain couples TRBV29-1 to TRBJ2-7, with 9 bases identical to TRBD1. V was pared by 3 bases and J by 9 bases, with 18 bases of the junction left unmatched. The V gene's germline CDR1 is SQVTM and CDR2 ANQGSEA. The CDR3 has 16 amino acids. The CDR3 sequence: CSVDVGATGGSNMQYF. The CDR3 DNA is TGCAGCGTTGACGTCGGCGCGACAGGGGGTTCTAACATGCAGTACTTC.

The table lists this clonotype with a few counts. The CDR3 region has the DNA TGTGCCAGCAGCTTATGGGAGGCCAACTCTGGAAACACCATATATTTT. Translated, it gives CASSLWEANSGNTIYF. This rearrangement joins TRBV7-6 to TRBJ1-3; D ambiguous. The CDR3 is 16 residues long. The germline V gene has CDR1 SGHVS and CDR2 FNYEAQ. Trimming shortened V by 2 bases and J by 0 bases, and 11 bases separated the two germline ends.

V usage is TRBV29-1 and J usage is TRBJ2-1; 12 bases align to TRBD2. This CDR3 has 14 residues. Germline V gives CDR1 SQVTM, CDR2 ANQGSEA. The V and J ends lost 4 bases and 8 bases, in that order; junction bases with no gene match: 6. The DNA of the CDR3 is TGCAGCGTTGGAAGGACTAGCGGGACGGATGAGCAGTTCTTC. Translation: CSVGRTSGTDEQFF.